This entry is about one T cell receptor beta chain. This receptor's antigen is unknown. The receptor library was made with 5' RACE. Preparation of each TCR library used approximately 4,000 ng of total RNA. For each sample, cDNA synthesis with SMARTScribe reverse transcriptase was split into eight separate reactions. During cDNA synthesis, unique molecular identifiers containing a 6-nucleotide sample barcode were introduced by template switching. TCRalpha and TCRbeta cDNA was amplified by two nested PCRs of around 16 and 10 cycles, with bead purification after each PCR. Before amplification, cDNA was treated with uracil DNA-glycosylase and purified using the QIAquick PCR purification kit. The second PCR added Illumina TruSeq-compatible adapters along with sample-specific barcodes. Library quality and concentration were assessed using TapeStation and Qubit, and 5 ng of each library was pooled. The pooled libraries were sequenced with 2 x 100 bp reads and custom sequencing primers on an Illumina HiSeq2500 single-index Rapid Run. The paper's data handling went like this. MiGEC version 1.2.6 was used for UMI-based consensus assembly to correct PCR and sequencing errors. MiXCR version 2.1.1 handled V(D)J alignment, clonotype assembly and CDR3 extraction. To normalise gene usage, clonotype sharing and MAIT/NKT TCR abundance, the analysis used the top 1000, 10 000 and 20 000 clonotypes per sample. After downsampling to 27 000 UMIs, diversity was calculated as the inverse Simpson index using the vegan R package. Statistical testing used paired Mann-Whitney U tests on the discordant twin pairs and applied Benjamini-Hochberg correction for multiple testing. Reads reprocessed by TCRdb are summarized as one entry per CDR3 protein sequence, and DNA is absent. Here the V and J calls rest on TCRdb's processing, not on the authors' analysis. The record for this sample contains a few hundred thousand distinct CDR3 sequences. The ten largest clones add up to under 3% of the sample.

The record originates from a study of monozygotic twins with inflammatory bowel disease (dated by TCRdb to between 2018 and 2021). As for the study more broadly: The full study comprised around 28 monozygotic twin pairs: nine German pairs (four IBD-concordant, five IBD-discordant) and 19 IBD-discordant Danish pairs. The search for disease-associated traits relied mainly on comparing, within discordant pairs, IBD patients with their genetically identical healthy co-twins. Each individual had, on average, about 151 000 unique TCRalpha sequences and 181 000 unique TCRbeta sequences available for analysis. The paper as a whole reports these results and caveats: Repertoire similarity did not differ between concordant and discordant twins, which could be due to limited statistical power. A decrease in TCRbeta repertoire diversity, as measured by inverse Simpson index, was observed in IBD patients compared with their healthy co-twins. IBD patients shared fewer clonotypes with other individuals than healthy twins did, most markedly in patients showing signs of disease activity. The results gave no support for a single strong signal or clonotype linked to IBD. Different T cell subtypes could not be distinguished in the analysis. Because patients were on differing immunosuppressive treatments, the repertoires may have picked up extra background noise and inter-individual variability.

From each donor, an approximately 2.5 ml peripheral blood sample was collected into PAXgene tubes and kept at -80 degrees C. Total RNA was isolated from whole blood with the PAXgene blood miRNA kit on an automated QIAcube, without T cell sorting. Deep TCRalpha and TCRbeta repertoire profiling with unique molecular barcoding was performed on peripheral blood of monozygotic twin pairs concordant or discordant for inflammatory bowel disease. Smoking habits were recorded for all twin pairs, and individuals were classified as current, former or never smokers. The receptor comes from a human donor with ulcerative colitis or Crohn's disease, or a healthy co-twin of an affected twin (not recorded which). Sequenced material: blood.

The CDR3 reads CASSLGDGGINEKLFF. Recombination linked TRBV7-9 to TRBJ1-4; TCRdb reports TRBD1, a call that lacks DNA to check it against. From a lookup of the germline V gene (reference sequence), CDR1 and CDR2 are SEHNR and FQNEAQ. The CDR3 runs 16 amino acids, cysteine and phenylalanine included. No DNA is listed.